Detailed here is one T cell receptor (beta chain). It lacks a known antigen. No qualities accompany the bases; no much larger clone lies one base away. The sample belongs to a study of metastatic and nonmetastatic thyroid tumors (TCRdb year 2020). Study-level background: For patients with malignant and with benign thyroid disease, the researchers compared repertoires between peripheral blood samples and tumor or nodule tissue samples. Summary of the overall study and its limitations: TCR beta diversity was reported as significantly higher in malignant tumors than in benign nodules, in both blood and tumor samples.

Sequences ENHRY (CDR1) and SYGVKD (CDR2) are obtained from the germline V gene. The CDR3 numbers 19 residues from cysteine through phenylalanine. The DNA shown is the 57-base CDR3, in frame from base 1. Germline trimming amounts to 6 bases on V and 0 bases on J, with 14 as the count of junction bases outside the gene matches. None of the patients had been given any treatment before thyroid surgery. Using T-cell receptor beta sequencing, the study looked back at clinical samples from patients collected from the early 2010s to the late 2010s. Libraries were built with PCR. The run used an Illumina HiSeq 4000. The TCR beta-chain CDR3 region of each patient was profiled by high-throughput sequencing. The original pipeline was this. CDR3 differences across clinicopathological groups were used to build a classifier for discriminating distant-metastatic papillary thyroid cancer patients. To measure repertoire diversity the researchers used the Shannon index, while the Morisita-Horn index served to gauge how similar the tumor and blood repertoires were. TCRdb handled the public reads itself, with Q25 trimming in fastp and clone calling in MiXCR, and kept productive beta chains. The V and J calls were not made by the authors but by TCRdb's processing. In this sample the table shows roughly 15,000 clones, around 28% of which occur a single time. Clones ranked in the top ten supply approximately 12% of the sample.

Material: tumor tissue. The chain is made from TRBV10-3 and TRBJ2-3; TRBD2 agrees with 11 junctional bases. This receptor was obtained from a male donor with papillary thyroid cancer or a benign thyroid nodule (not recorded which). Some clones in this sample may be carry-over from other donors' samples. The sequenced DNA: TGTGCCATCAGCGTATGGAGACTAGCGGGATGCCCTAGCACAGATACGCAGTATTTT. Its amino acids are CAISVWRLAGCPSTDTQYF.